The 2 T cell receptor beta chains below come from one sample, sequenced in a study of T-cell memory formation after mild COVID-19 (dated by TCRdb to 2020 to 2022). The receptor library was made with 5' RACE. Sequencing relied on an Illumina NovaSeq 6000. In TCRdb, the public reads were trimmed at Q25 with fastp and aligned with MiXCR, with productive beta chains retained. Rows with one shared CDR3 protein collapse into an entry with the most common genes and DNA. For this sample there are some 300,000 distinct CDR3 sequences; around 19% appear just once. Of the sample, around 21% is held by the ten largest clones. Sequencing input: PBMCs or a T cell subset sorted from them (not recorded which). The receptors here all came from a man younger than 30 who had mild COVID-19 (a few samples of this study predate the infection). The sample titles of this study are shuffled in the database, so cell type and time point are left out; the donor was told from shared clones.

This clonotype was found a few times. The chain couples TRBV5-1 to TRBJ1-1; D is unresolved. The V end was cut by 3 bases, the J end by 1 base, with 10 bases between. The CDR3 extends over 14 amino acids. The germline V gene encodes CDR1 SGHRS and CDR2 YFSETQ. The CDR3 DNA is TGCGCCAGCAGCTGGACGACTGCGAACACTGAAGCTTTCTTT. Its translation: CASSWTTANTEAFF.

This clonotype was counted only a few times. The chain couples TRBV11-2 to TRBJ1-3; no definite D call. Germline lookup yields CDR1 SGHAT and CDR2 FQNNGV. Trimming shortened V by 2 bases and J by 0 bases, and 2 bases separated the two germline ends. CDR3 length: 13 amino acids. For the CDR3, the DNA is TGTGCCAGCAGCTTATTCTCTGGAAACACCATATATTTT. It codes for CASSLFSGNTIYF.